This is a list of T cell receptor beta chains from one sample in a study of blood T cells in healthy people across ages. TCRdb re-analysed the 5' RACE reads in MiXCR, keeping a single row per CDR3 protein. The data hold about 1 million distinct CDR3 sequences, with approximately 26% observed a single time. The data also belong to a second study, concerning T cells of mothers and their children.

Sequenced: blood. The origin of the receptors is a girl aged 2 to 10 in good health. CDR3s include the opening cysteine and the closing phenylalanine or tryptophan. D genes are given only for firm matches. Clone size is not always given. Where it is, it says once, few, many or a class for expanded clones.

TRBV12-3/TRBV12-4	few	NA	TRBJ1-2	TGTGCCAGCAGTCCATTGACGTCAGGGGAGGATGGCTATGGCTACACCTTC	CASSPLTSGEDGYGYTF
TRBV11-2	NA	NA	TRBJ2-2	TGTGCCAGCAGCTTCGAAGGGGGCCTGCTAGCGACTAAAACGAACACCGGGGAGCTGTTTTTT	CASSFEGGLLATKTNTGELFF
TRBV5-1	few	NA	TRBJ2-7	TGCGCCAGCAGCTTGGATCAAAACTCCTACGAGCAGTACTTC	CASSLDQNSYEQYF
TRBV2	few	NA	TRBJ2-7	TGTGCCAGCAGTGGATGGAACGGGCCTTACTTC	CASSGWNGPYF
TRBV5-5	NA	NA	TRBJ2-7	TGTGCCAGCAGCTTCGACAGCATAGGGGCCTACGAGCAGTACTTC	CASSFDSIGAYEQYF
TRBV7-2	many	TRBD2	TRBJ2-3	TGTGCCAGCAGACATACTAGCGGTTACACAGATACGCAGTATTTT	CASRHTSGYTDTQYF
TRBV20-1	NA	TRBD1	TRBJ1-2	TGCAGTGCTCAGGGGGGCAGGGGGGTCTCCAACTATGGCTACACCTTC	CSAQGGRGVSNYGYTF
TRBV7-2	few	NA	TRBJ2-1	TGTGCCAGCAGCTTAGAGGGTCGAAGCCACAATGAGCAGTTCTTC	CASSLEGRSHNEQFF
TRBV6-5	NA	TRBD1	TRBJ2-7	TGTGCCAGCAGTTCCTTCGACGGTGGGACAGGGTTTTACGAGCAGTACTTC	CASSSFDGGTGFYEQYF
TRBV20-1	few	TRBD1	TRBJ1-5	TGCAGTGCCGGGACAGGGGATCAGCCCCAGCATTTT	CSAGTGDQPQHF
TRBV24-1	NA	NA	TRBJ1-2	TGTGCCGCGCAGGGAACTCAGGGCTACACCTTC	CAAQGTQGYTF
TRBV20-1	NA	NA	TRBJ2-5	TGCAGTGCTAGAGGAACAGGGTCGTACGAGACCCAGTACTTC	CSARGTGSYETQYF
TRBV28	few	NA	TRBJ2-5	TGTGCCAGCAGTTTCGGAAGGTTGGGGGGAGAGACCCAGTACTTC	CASSFGRLGGETQYF
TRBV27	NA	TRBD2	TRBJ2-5	TGTGCCAGCAGTACAACTAGCGGGAGGGTCCATGGGACCCAGTACTTC	CASSTTSGRVHGTQYF
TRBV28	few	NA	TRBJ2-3	TGTGCCAGCAGTTCTTACGGTCACGACACAGATACGCAGTATTTT	CASSSYGHDTDTQYF
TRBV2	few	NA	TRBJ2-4	TGTGCCAGCATCCCGGGGGACACCCTCCCTGACATTCAGTACTTC	CASIPGDTLPDIQYF
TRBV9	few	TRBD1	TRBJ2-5	TGTGCCAGCACTAGAGGGGGCCGGAACCAAGAGACCCAGTACTTC	CASTRGGRNQETQYF
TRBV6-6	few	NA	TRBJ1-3	TGTGCCAGCAGCTACGAAACAGGGGGAAACACCATATATTTT	CASSYETGGNTIYF
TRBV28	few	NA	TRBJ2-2	TGTGCCAGCAGCCCGCAGGGAGCCGGGGAGCTGTTTTTT	CASSPQGAGELFF
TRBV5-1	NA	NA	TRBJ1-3	TGCGCCAGCAGCCCTCAGGGGCACAACACCATATATTTT	CASSPQGHNTIYF
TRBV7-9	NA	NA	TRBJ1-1	TGTGCCAGCAGCTTACCCCTGGGGCTTGAAGCTTTCTTT	CASSLPLGLEAFF
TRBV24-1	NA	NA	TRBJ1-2	TGTGCCACCAGTGACCCGGGGCGGCCGACTAACTATGGCTACACCTTC	CATSDPGRPTNYGYTF
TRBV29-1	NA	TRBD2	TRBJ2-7	TGCAGCGTTGAAAATGGGACTAGTTTTCGCCAACTCGAGCAGTACTTC	CSVENGTSFRQLEQYF
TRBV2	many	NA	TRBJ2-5	TGTGCCAGCTACAAATGGTTGAGGGACCAAGAGACCCAGTACTTC	CASYKWLRDQETQYF
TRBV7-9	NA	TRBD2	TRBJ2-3	TGTGCCAGCAGCCACGGGGGGGTTCATGATACGCAGTATTTT	CASSHGGVHDTQYF
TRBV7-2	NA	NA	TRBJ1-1	TGTGCCAGCAGCCCGAATACTAACAGGCCGGTCGGGACTTTCTTT	CASSPNTNRPVGTFF
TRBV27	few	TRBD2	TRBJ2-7	TGTGCCGCCCGGGGGGAGTCCTACGAGCAGTACTTC	CAARGESYEQYF